The 26 T cell receptor beta chains below come from one sample, sequenced in a study of OX40 agonist ivuxolimab in advanced cancers. Profiled with immunoSEQ multiplex PCR; TCRdb holds only in-frame clones, not every one. Among about 31,000 clones, 82% were seen once, and the ten largest hold about a fifth. The sequences come from CD4+ or CD8+ T cells sorted from blood, collected in a trial of the OX40 agonist ivuxolimab. Every receptor here comes from an adult with an advanced solid tumor such as melanoma, head and neck, liver or kidney cancer.

V is TRBV15 and J is TRBJ2-1; weak D call: TRBD2 (5 bases). V lost 4 bases, J lost 0 bases, and 16 bases lay in between. Germline V lookup: CDR1 LNHNV, CDR2 YYDKDF (reference sequence). The CDR3 consists of 17 residues. CDR3 sequence reads: CATSTEERISSYNEQFF. The CDR3 coding sequence is TGTGCCACCAGCACAGAAGAGCGGATTAGCTCCTACAATGAGCAGTTCTTC.

V and J are TRBV6-5 and TRBJ2-4; D is perhaps TRBD2 (6 bases). Per germline, CDR1 MNHEY and CDR2 SVGAGI. This CDR3 is built from 14 residues. Deletions cut 6 bases from V and 12 bases from J, with 21 bases between. This chain's CDR3 is CASSTGTGRGAQYF. The CDR3, as DNA: TGTGCCAGCAGCACCGGGACTGGACGTGGGGCTCAGTACTTC.

This clone appeared a few times. V is TRBV30 and J is TRBJ2-1; D is perhaps TRBD1 or TRBD2 (5 bases each). This CDR3 is 11 amino acids long. Trimming took 5 bases from V and 10 from J, leaving 12 bases between them. Germline V gene lookup returns CDR1 GTSNPN and CDR2 SVGIG (reference sequence). The CDR3 nucleotides read TGTGCCTGGGAGAGTCGGGGCGAGCAGTTCTTC. It translates to CAWESRGEQFF.

This chain connects TRBV14 to TRBJ2-1; TRBD2 aligns across 12 bases. The CDR3 spans 16 residues. Germline CDR1 and CDR2: SGHDN and FVKESK. With V trimmed by 5 bases and J by 1 base, 3 bases remained unmatched. DNA for the CDR3: TGTGCCAGCAGCACAGGACTAGCGGGGTCCTACAATGAGCAGTTCTTC. It translates to CASSTGLAGSYNEQFF.

The V call is TRBV5-1, the J call TRBJ2-1; 12 nucleotides line up with TRBD2. Germline values: CDR1 SGHRS, CDR2 YFSETQ. The CDR3 is made up of 20 amino acids. After removal of 2 bases from V and 6 bases from J, the junction contained 18 bases not matched to a gene. CDR3 sequence reads: CASSLTTGTSGSRRFNEQFF. CDR3 coding DNA: TGCGCCAGCAGCTTAACTACCGGGACTAGCGGGTCCCGTAGGTTCAATGAGCAGTTCTTC.

The CDR3 loop is CASSLGLGANVLTF. As DNA, the CDR3 is TGTGCCAGCAGTCTAGGCTTAGGGGCCAACGTCCTGACTTTC. The gene calls are TRBV11-2 and TRBJ2-6, with no clear D. Trimming shortened V by 6 bases and J by 4 bases, and 10 bases separated the two germline ends. The CDR3 length is 14 residues. The V gene's germline CDR1 is SGHAT and CDR2 FQNNGV. Supplemented by reference TRBV11-2 and TRBJ2-6, the full variable domain reads EAGVAQSPRYKIIEKRQSVAFWCNPISGHATLYWYQQILGQGPKLLIQFQNNGVVDDSQLPKDRFSAERLKGVDSTLKIQPAKLEDSAVYLCASSLGLGANVLTFGAGSRLTVL.

The V and J genes are TRBV7-2 and TRBJ2-7; no reliable D call. The ends were cut back, 4 bases at V and 3 bases at J, with 16 bases in the middle. The CDR3 sequence is 15 residues long. Germline V CDR1 and CDR2: SGHTA, FQGNSA. CDR3 region: CASSSRWSAGYEQYF. The CDR3 DNA sequence: TGTGCCAGCAGCTCCAGGTGGTCCGCCGGCTACGAGCAGTACTTC.

This chain links TRBV4-2 with TRBJ1-2; D ambiguous. Trimming took off 3 bases at V and 11 bases at J, with 10 bases between the two ends. The CDR3 is 11 residues long. CDR1 LGHNA and CDR2 YNFKEQ come from the germline V gene. DNA for the CDR3: TGTGCCAGCAGCCAGTCAGACGCGTACACCTTC. Residues: CASSQSDAYTF.

The V gene is TRBV5-6, the J gene TRBJ2-7, with 7 bases that match TRBD1. J was trimmed by 3 bases and V by 4 bases; bases with no gene match: 7. The germline CDR1 and CDR2 sequences are SGHDT and YYEEEE. There are 14 residues in the CDR3. CDR3 residues: CASSEGTDYYEQYF. Written as DNA, the CDR3 is TGTGCCAGCAGCGAGGGGACAGATTACTACGAGCAGTACTTC.

The chain recombines TRBV5-6 with TRBJ2-3; TRBD2 agrees at 15 bases. The CDR3 sequence is 16 residues long. Germline-derived CDR1 and CDR2 are SGHDT and YYEEEE. V gave up 0 bases and J gave up 6 bases; unmatched junction bases: 2. Written as DNA, the CDR3 is TGTGCCAGCAGCTTGGCCGGGACTAGCGGGAGGGATACGCAGTATTTT. It translates to CASSLAGTSGRDTQYF.

This clone was recorded only once. The rearrangement joins TRBV5-4 to TRBJ1-2, with 8 bases lining up with TRBD1. V was pared by 2 bases and J by 8 bases, with 5 bases of the junction left unmatched. The CDR3 has 13 residues. Germline V gene data show CDR1 as SGHNT and CDR2 as YYREEE (reference sequence). CDR3 coding DNA: TGTGCCAGCAGCTTCCAGGGGGCGCGGGGCTACACCTTC. Its translation is CASSFQGARGYTF.

The V and J genes are TRBV11-2 and TRBJ2-7, with a tentative D call TRBD1 (5 bases). V gave up 1 base and J gave up 5 bases, with 18 bases separating them. This CDR3 is built from 16 residues. CDR1 and CDR2 (germline): SGHAT, FQNNGV. CDR3 in amino acids: CASSLGWGTERNEQYF. CDR3 nucleotides: TGTGCCAGCAGCTTAGGATGGGGCACTGAGAGGAACGAGCAGTACTTC.

The table lists this clone with a few counts. The chain links TRBV5-4 to TRBJ2-7, with 7 bases lining up with TRBD2. The CDR3 consists of 14 residues. Germline CDR1 SGHNT, CDR2 YYREEE (reference sequence). V was pared by 0 bases and J by 3 bases, with 3 bases of the junction left unmatched. The CDR3 DNA reads TGTGCCAGCAGCTTGGCCGGGGGGAGCTACGAGCAGTACTTC. Its translation is CASSLAGGSYEQYF.

V and J are TRBV25-1 and TRBJ2-1; possible D gene TRBD1, 6 bases. V lost 6 bases and J 4 bases, leaving 10 bases between the germline ends. The germline CDR1 and CDR2 sequences are MGHDK and SYGVNS. The CDR3 sequence is 13 residues long. CDR3 nucleotide sequence: TGTGCCAGCAGCAGGGGCGGATACAATGAGCAGTTCTTC. It is translated as CASSRGGYNEQFF.

This clone has only a few counts. The chain has TRBV19 and TRBJ1-5, with D possibly matching TRBD1 (6 bases). V was clipped by 6 bases and J by 6 bases, with 24 bases between them. CDR1 and CDR2 from the germline V gene are LNHDA and SQIVND (reference sequence). This CDR3 has 17 amino acids. The CDR3 spells CASSRDPFNRVRQPQHF. CDR3 coding DNA: TGTGCCAGTAGCCGGGACCCGTTCAACAGGGTTCGTCAGCCCCAGCATTTT. The full variable domain, rest sourced from reference TRBV19 and TRBJ1-5, is DGGITQSPKYLFRKEGQNVTLSCEQNLNHDAMYWYRQDPGQGLRLIYYSQIVNDFQKGDIAEGYSVSREKKESFPLTVTSAQKNPTAFYLCASSRDPFNRVRQPQHFGDGTRLSIL.

V and J are TRBV19 and TRBJ2-2, with a tentative D call TRBD1 (6 bases). The CDR3 runs to 15 residues. CDR1 and CDR2 from the germline V gene are LNHDA and SQIVND (reference sequence). The ends were cut back, 5 bases at V and 3 bases at J, with 13 bases in the middle. The CDR3 spells CASSHRELDTGELFF. CDR3 DNA sequence: TGTGCCAGTAGTCACAGGGAACTGGACACCGGGGAGCTGTTTTTT.

Sample share makes this clone medium-sized. The chain joins TRBV5-6 to TRBJ2-7, with TRBD2 matching 14 bases. Germline CDR1 is SGHDT and CDR2 is YYEEEE. This CDR3 has 17 amino acids. V shed 6 bases and J 0 bases; nucleotides not matched to a gene: 8. This CDR3 reads CASNPGLAGVHSYEQYF. The CDR3 DNA reads as TGTGCCAGCAACCCGGGACTAGCGGGGGTCCACTCCTACGAGCAGTACTTC.

This clone was seen only once. The chain joins TRBV28 to TRBJ2-1, with 7 nucleotides matching TRBD2. CDR1 and CDR2 from the germline V gene are MDHEN and SYDVKM. The trim removed 5 bases at V and 1 base at J, leaving 17 bases unmatched. The length of the CDR3 is 19 residues. The CDR3 coding sequence is TGTGCCAGCAGTCTACGGGTGGCGGGAGAATTTGGGTCCTACAATGAGCAGTTCTTC. Amino acid sequence: CASSLRVAGEFGSYNEQFF.

Sample share makes this clone medium-sized. This chain joins TRBV4-1 and TRBJ2-5; a possible D gene is TRBD1 (6 bases). Deletions cut 4 bases from V and 4 bases from J, with 16 bases between. The CDR3 contains 15 residues. Germline V gene sequence: CDR1 MGHRA, CDR2 YSYEKL. The DNA of the CDR3 is TGCGCCAGCAGCCGACTTCAGGGGAATGGAGAGACCCAGTACTTC. Encoded protein: CASSRLQGNGETQYF.

J is TRBJ2-3 and V is TRBV5-8; no clear D. This CDR3 comprises 13 residues. CDR1 is SGHTS and CDR2 is YDEGEE in the germline V gene. Trimming took 2 bases from V and 4 from J, leaving 8 bases between them. The chain's CDR3 is CASSFQVSDTQYF. The CDR3 coding sequence is TGTGCCAGCAGCTTCCAAGTGTCAGATACGCAGTATTTT.

J is TRBJ2-1 and V is TRBV2; tentatively, D is TRBD1 or TRBD2 (5 bases each). V dropped 6 bases and J dropped 3 bases, with 15 bases sitting between them. The germline V gene has CDR1 SNHLY and CDR2 FYNNEI. The CDR3 sequence is 15 residues long. CDR3 nucleotides: TGTGCCAGCAGATATTCCGGGACGGGCTACAATGAGCAGTTCTTC. The encoded protein is CASRYSGTGYNEQFF.

J is TRBJ1-1 and V is TRBV11-3; 7 positions match TRBD1. The CDR3 consists of 13 residues. CDR1 and CDR2 (germline): SGHNT, YENEEA. Trimming removed 6 bases from V and 6 bases from J; junction bases left unmatched: 7. Here the CDR3 DNA reads TGTGCCAGCAGATCTCTACAGGGGCCTGAAGCTTTCTTT. Encoded protein: CASRSLQGPEAFF.

The J gene is TRBJ2-2, the V gene TRBV5-1, with 9 positions matching TRBD1. Germline CDR1 and CDR2: SGHRS and YFSETQ. The V segment lost 3 bases and the J segment 7 bases; nucleotides outside the gene matches: 7. The CDR3 covers 15 residues. Written as DNA, the CDR3 is TGCGCCAGCAGCTGGACACAGGGGGCTAGCGGGGAGCTGTTTTTT. This gives the protein CASSWTQGASGELFF. The variable domain in full, completed from reference TRBV5-1 and TRBJ2-2, reads KAGVTQTPRYLIKTRGQQVTLSCSPISGHRSVSWYQQTPGQGLQFLFEYFSETQRNKGNFPGRFSGRQFSNSRSEMNVSTLELGDSALYLCASSWTQGASGELFFGEGSRLTVL.

This sequence joins TRBV7-9 and TRBJ1-4, with 7 bases fitting TRBD1. J was trimmed by 4 bases and V by 0 bases; bases with no gene match: 11. The CDR3 length is 18 residues. Germline-derived CDR1 and CDR2 are SEHNR and FQNEAQ (reference sequence). The CDR3 loop is CASSLASRDSRGNEKLFF. DNA of the CDR3: TGTGCCAGCAGCTTAGCTTCCCGGGACAGCAGGGGTAATGAAAAACTGTTTTTT.

This chain connects TRBV30 to TRBJ1-1; the match to TRBD1 covers 8 bases. CDR3 length: 11 amino acids. The germline V gene has CDR1 GTSNPN and CDR2 SVGIG (reference sequence). After removal of 8 bases from V and 3 bases from J, the junction contained 2 bases not matched to a gene. Here the CDR3 DNA reads TGTGCCGGGACAGGAGACACTGAAGCTTTCTTT. It translates to CAGTGDTEAFF.

CDR3 nucleotides: TGTGCCAGCGTAGCGGGGGGGTCCTTGGAGCAGTACTTC. Translation gives CASVAGGSLEQYF. The chain combines TRBV2 with TRBJ2-5; TRBD2 matches 11 bases. Germline CDR1 reads SNHLY; CDR2 reads FYNNEI. V lost 8 bases, J lost 11 bases, and 10 bases stayed unmatched. The CDR3 runs 13 residues. The full variable domain, completed using reference TRBV2 and TRBJ2-5, is EPEVTQTPSHQVTQMGQEVILRCVPISNHLYFYWYRQILGQKVEFLVSFYNNEISEKSEIFDDQFSVERPDGSNFTLKIRSTKLEDSAMYFCASVAGGSLEQYFGPGTRLLVL.